This T cell receptor beta chain was captured in a study of T-cell memory formation after mild COVID-19. Points from the study as a whole: Contracting CD8+ clones were enriched in EMRA, CD4+ mainly in CM and EM. Among clones contracting day 15 to 85, CD4/CD8 was balanced, whereas later expanders leaned CD4+.

CDR3 length: 14 amino acids. Germline V lookup: CDR1 SGHTA, CDR2 FQGNSA. Unmatched junction bases numbered 9, after V lost 5 bases and J lost 5 bases. TCR alpha and TCR beta cDNA libraries carrying sample barcodes and UMIs came from 5'RACE with constant-segment primers. TCRdb redid the calling of the 5' RACE reads with MiXCR, one entry per CDR3 protein. The repertoire holds about 350,000 distinct CDR3 sequences, with approximately 13% as singletons. Concerning this clonotype: The antigen is not known.

The receptor was isolated from a young man who had mild COVID-19 (a few samples of this study predate the infection). Cell type and time point are not known. The genes are TRBV7-2 and TRBJ2-7, with TRBD1 identical over 7 bases. The sample taken for sequencing was PBMCs or a T cell subset sorted from them (not recorded which). CDR3 in amino acids: CASSRPQGRNEQYF. The DNA of the CDR3 is TGTGCCAGCAGCCGACCACAGGGGCGTAACGAGCAGTACTTC.